A single sample gave rise to the 18 T cell receptor beta chains below, sequenced in a study of naive and memory T cell subsets. TCR cDNA received a 3' ligated oligonucleotide that carried a UMI. The SP2 primer and nested alpha and beta constant region primers amplified ligated cDNA in four rounds. TCRdb processed the 5' RACE reads anew with MiXCR; each CDR3 protein has one entry. The data show roughly 60,000 distinct CDR3 sequences, more than 7% seen once. The receptor source for this set is a male donor in good health.

CDR3 nucleotides: TGTGCCAGCAGTTTACTGGGAGATACGCAGTATTTT. Its protein is CASSLLGDTQYF. The V call is TRBV12-3 or TRBV12-4, the J call TRBJ2-3; D is undetermined. Trimming removed 2 bases from V and 5 bases from J, with 5 bases in between. This CDR3 comprises 12 residues.

Only a few counts were recorded for this clonotype. Here the CDR3 reads CASSPGTWGEKLFF. CDR3 in DNA: TGCGCCAGCAGCCCCGGGACCTGGGGTGAAAAACTGTTTTTT. The chain uses TRBV5-1 and TRBJ1-4; weak D call: TRBD1 (5 bases). Per germline, CDR1 SGHRS and CDR2 YFSETQ. The CDR3 totals 14 residues. The ends were cut back, 4 bases at V and 7 bases at J, with 14 bases in the middle. Combining the CDR3 with reference TRBV5-1 and TRBJ1-4 gives the whole variable domain KAGVTQTPRYLIKTRGQQVTLSCSPISGHRSVSWYQQTPGQGLQFLFEYFSETQRNKGNFPGRFSGRQFSNSRSEMNVSTLELGDSALYLCASSPGTWGEKLFFGSGTQLSVL.

The chain links TRBV11-1 to TRBJ1-1; 8 bases are shared with TRBD1. Germline V gene lookup returns CDR1 SGHAT and CDR2 FQDESV (reference sequence). Trimming at V came to 1 base and at J to 9 bases, leaving 7 bases not matched to a gene. The CDR3 extends over 14 amino acids. The CDR3 coding sequence is TGTGCCAGCAGCTTAGAGGTTCAGGGGGCCCAAGCTTTCTTT. Translated: CASSLEVQGAQAFF.

A few counts support this clonotype. The chain employs TRBV6-1 and TRBJ1-1, with no clear D. CDR1 is MNHNS, CDR2 SASEGT, per germline. Trimming cost V 7 bases and J 4 bases, with 10 bases left between them. The CDR3 is made up of 12 amino acids. CDR3 sequence reads: CASNGGSTEAFF. In nucleotides, the CDR3 is TGTGCCAGCAATGGAGGAAGCACTGAAGCTTTCTTT.

Many counts were recorded for this clonotype. The chain links TRBV7-9 to TRBJ2-3; D is possibly TRBD1 or TRBD2 (5 bases each). V lost 4 bases and J lost 4, with 21 bases in between. The CDR3 spans 17 residues. Germline V gives CDR1 SEHNR, CDR2 FQNEAQ (reference sequence). The CDR3 protein is CASSSPIRGDSADTQYF. The CDR3 coding sequence is TGTGCCAGCAGCTCCCCCATCCGAGGGGATAGCGCAGATACGCAGTATTTT.

Only a few counts were recorded for this clonotype. The gene calls are TRBV19 and TRBJ2-2; D unclear. With 1 base removed from V and 4 bases from J, the gap between germline ends came to 13 bases. CDR3 length equals 16 residues. Germline CDR1 reads LNHDA; CDR2 reads SQIVND (reference sequence). Here the CDR3 DNA reads TGTGCCAGTAGTATAGGGCCCTACGATCGCACCGGGGAGCTGTTTTTT. Protein product: CASSIGPYDRTGELFF. Together with reference TRBV19 and TRBJ2-2, the CDR3 gives the full variable domain: DGGITQSPKYLFRKEGQNVTLSCEQNLNHDAMYWYRQDPGQGLRLIYYSQIVNDFQKGDIAEGYSVSREKKESFPLTVTSAQKNPTAFYLCASSIGPYDRTGELFFGEGSRLTVL.

The rearrangement links TRBV12-3 or TRBV12-4 to TRBJ1-5, with a weak D call TRBD1 (5 bases). V gave up 6 bases and J gave up 3 bases, with 15 bases separating them. This CDR3 comprises 15 residues. CDR3 amino acids: CASRSGNEDNQPQHF. The CDR3 nucleotides read TGTGCCAGCAGGTCAGGGAATGAGGACAATCAGCCCCAGCATTTT.

At least ten counts were recorded for this clonotype. The V call is TRBV29-1, the J call TRBJ2-2, with D possibly TRBD2 on 6 matching bases. CDR1 is SQVTM, CDR2 ANQGSEA, per germline. Trimming cost V 6 bases and J 2 bases, with 19 bases left between them. CDR3 size: 16 residues. The DNA for the CDR3 is TGCAGCGTACTGCTTAGAGGGACTTTCAACACCGGGGAGCTGTTTTTT. This sequence encodes CSVLLRGTFNTGELFF.

This clonotype was counted only a few times. J is TRBJ2-3 and V is TRBV6-5; D is ambiguous. The germline V and J ends were trimmed by 4 bases and 2 bases, with 7 bases remaining between them. This CDR3 region has 13 residues. Germline assignment: CDR1 MNHEY and CDR2 SVGAGI. The CDR3 loop is CASSFTDTDTQYF. The CDR3 DNA sequence: TGTGCCAGCAGTTTTACGGACACAGATACGCAGTATTTT.

This CDR3 reads CASREGGLGQRRSETQYF. CDR3 bases: TGTGCCAGCAGAGAAGGGGGTTTGGGACAGCGGAGATCAGAGACCCAGTACTTC. The chain combines TRBV7-9 with TRBJ2-5, with 7 bases that match TRBD1. V dropped 6 bases and J dropped 4; count of bases not matched to a gene: 20. Germline CDR1 is SEHNR and CDR2 is FQNEAQ (reference sequence). This CDR3 has 18 amino acids.

This clonotype was observed at least ten times. The rearrangement uses TRBV6-6 and TRBJ1-5; 12 positions agree with TRBD1. The germline gives CDR1 MNHNY, CDR2 SVGAGI (reference sequence). The CDR3 has 18 amino acids. V shed 4 bases, J shed 1 base, and the junction held 8 bases outside the gene matches. DNA for the CDR3: TGTGCCAGCAGTTCCCCGGGACAGGGGGCAGGCAGCAATCAGCCCCAGCATTTT. Amino acids: CASSSPGQGAGSNQPQHF.

V and J are TRBV12-3 or TRBV12-4 and TRBJ2-5; D ambiguous. V was trimmed by 6 bases and J by 5 bases, leaving 16 bases between them. There are 14 residues in the CDR3. The CDR3 DNA is TGTGCCAGCAGGCGGACCATAATGGGGGAGACCCAGTACTTC. Translation gives CASRRTIMGETQYF.

The genes are TRBV27 and TRBJ2-1, with D possibly being TRBD2 (5 bases). Trimming pared 3 bases from V and 3 bases from J, leaving 12 bases between. CDR3 length: 15 amino acids. The germline gives CDR1 MNHEY, CDR2 SMNVEV (reference sequence). Here the CDR3 reads CASSFSEADYNEQFF. DNA of the CDR3: TGTGCCAGCAGTTTTTCGGAGGCGGACTACAATGAGCAGTTCTTC.

The rearrangement joins TRBV19 to TRBJ2-5; TRBD1 is a possible D gene (5 bases). The CDR3 has 14 amino acids. CDR1 is LNHDA, CDR2 SQIVND, per germline (reference sequence). V was pared by 3 bases and J by 5 bases, with 13 bases between. The CDR3 protein is CASSMRRNRETQYF. The DNA for the CDR3 is TGTGCCAGTAGTATGCGGCGGAACAGGGAGACCCAGTACTTC.

This clonotype was detected ten times or more. V gene TRBV10-3 combines with J gene TRBJ2-2, with TRBD1 matching 7 bases. The CDR3 sequence is 15 residues long. V gave up 3 bases and J gave up 6 bases; unmatched junction bases: 7. Germline V gene sequence: CDR1 ENHRY, CDR2 SYGVKD. The CDR3 reads CAISDVGDRAGELFF. CDR3 nucleotide sequence: TGTGCCATCAGTGACGTCGGAGACAGGGCCGGGGAGCTGTTTTTT.

This clonotype occurred many times. The chain carries TRBV5-1 and TRBJ2-7; no definite D call. Trimming took off 2 bases at V and 2 bases at J, with 14 bases between the two ends. The CDR3 is made up of 15 amino acids. Per germline, CDR1 SGHRS and CDR2 YFSETQ. CDR3 nucleotide sequence: TGCGCCAGCAGCTTAGGACCGACGTTTACCTACGAGCAGTACTTC. Protein: CASSLGPTFTYEQYF.

This clonotype was observed many times. The chain couples TRBV7-8 to TRBJ1-2; D remains ambiguous. The CDR3 is 14 amino acids. The V gene lost 1 base and the J gene lost 4 bases, with 10 bases spanning the gap. From germline, CDR1 is SGHVS and CDR2 FQNEAQ. The CDR3 spells CASSLGGNLYGYTF. The CDR3 DNA reads TGTGCCAGCAGCTTAGGAGGGAACCTCTATGGCTACACCTTC. Combining the CDR3 with reference TRBV7-8 and TRBJ1-2 gives the whole variable domain GAGVSQSPRYKVAKRGQDVALRCDPISGHVSLFWYQQALGQGPEFLTYFQNEAQLDKSGLPSDRFFAERPEGSVSTLKIQRTQQEDSAVYLCASSLGGNLYGYTFGSGTRLTVV.

This clonotype was observed many times. The chain uses TRBV7-8 and TRBJ1-5; D ambiguous. V was shortened by 2 bases and J by 0 bases, with 11 bases between the two germline ends. The CDR3 runs 16 residues. Germline-derived CDR1 and CDR2 are SGHVS and FQNEAQ. The chain's CDR3 is CASSLLATYSNQPQHF. The CDR3 coding sequence is TGTGCCAGCAGCTTACTAGCGACATATAGCAATCAGCCCCAGCATTTT.